This paragraph reports one TCR beta chain. Its antigen is currently unknown. This CDR3 contains 17 residues. Per the germline V gene, CDR1 is LGHDT and CDR2 is YNNKEL (reference sequence). Trimming cost V 5 bases and J 2 bases; bases outside gene matches: 11. These data come from a study of identical twins. Study findings and constraints: In zero-insertion analyses, partial confounding could arise from invariant MAIT and iNKT cells. For cord blood, abundant beta clonotypes had fewer insertions, unlike memory repertoires, which showed none.

Template switching, a step in the protocol, added a universal primer site, and cDNA carried unique molecular identifiers. In TCRdb, the 5' RACE reads were re-called with MiXCR into one record per CDR3 protein. The repertoire includes roughly 470,000 distinct CDR3 sequences, 14% of them detected once, and about 0.97% sits in the top ten. The same sample was also studied in work on yellow fever vaccine responses in identical twins. From that report: Twins' T cell vaccine responses reportedly looked partly convergent, partly personalized.

This chain links TRBV3-1 with TRBJ2-3, with 9 bases aligning to TRBD1. The sequencing sample was made of CD4+ T cells sorted from blood. The sequence was obtained from a woman younger than 35 in good health. The CDR3 bases are TGTGCCAGCAGCAAGACTGGACAGGGGATAACCACAGATACGCAGTATTTT. It is translated as CASSKTGQGITTDTQYF.